This T cell receptor (beta chain) was observed in a study of cytomegalovirus exposure and HLA in healthy donors. Researchers ran the PCR with 60 Vbeta and 13 Jbeta primers. Clones were sequenced by immunoSEQ multiplex PCR, and TCRdb holds only the in-frame ones, with some missing. The table has about 84,000 clones, 63% seen once. The V end lost 1 base, the J end lost 3 bases, and 20 bases lay between the germline ends. The CDR3 runs to 18 residues. CDR1 and CDR2 (germline): SGHDT, YYEEEE. In regard to this clone: Antigen: not known.

Overall study findings and caveats: Sequencing depth roughly uniform across donors was assumed in presence/absence analyses.

The specimen sequenced was PBMCs. This chain joins TRBV5-6 and TRBJ1-3; D might be TRBD1 (6 bases). This TCR came from a woman in her thirties or forties in good health and CMV-seropositive. CDR3 amino acids: CASSLQGPQGRLGNTIYF. CDR3 coding DNA: TGTGCCAGCAGCTTGCAGGGCCCTCAGGGGAGACTTGGAAACACCATATATTTT.